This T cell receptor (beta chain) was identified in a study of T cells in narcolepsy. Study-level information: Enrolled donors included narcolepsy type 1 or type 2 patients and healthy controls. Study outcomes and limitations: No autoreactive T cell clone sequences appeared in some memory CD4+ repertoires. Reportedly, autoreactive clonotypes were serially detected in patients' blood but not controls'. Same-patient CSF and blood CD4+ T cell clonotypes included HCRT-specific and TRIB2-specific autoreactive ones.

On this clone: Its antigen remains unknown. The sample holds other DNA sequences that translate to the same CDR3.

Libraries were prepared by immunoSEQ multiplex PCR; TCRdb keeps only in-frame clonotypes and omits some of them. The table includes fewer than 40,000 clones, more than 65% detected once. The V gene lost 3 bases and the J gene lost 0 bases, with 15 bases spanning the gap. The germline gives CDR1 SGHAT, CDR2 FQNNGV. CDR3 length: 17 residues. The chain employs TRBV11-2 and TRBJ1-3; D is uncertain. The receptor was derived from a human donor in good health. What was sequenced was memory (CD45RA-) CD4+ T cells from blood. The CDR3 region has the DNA TGTGCCAGCAGCTTGGAGGCAGCAACATTCTCTGGAAACACCATATATTTT. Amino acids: CASSLEAATFSGNTIYF.